This T cell receptor beta chain appears in the sequencing data of a study of cytomegalovirus exposure and HLA in healthy donors. General study results and limits: The study put some 160 TCR beta chains on its list as cytomegalovirus-associated. Under in vitro conditions, three CMV-associated chains were confirmed as specific for CMV antigens.

CDR1 and CDR2 from the germline V gene are KGHSH and LQKENI. The CDR3 has 15 amino acids. V shed 8 bases, J shed 0 bases, and the junction held 4 bases outside the gene matches. Details on this clone: Its specificity is not known.

The PCR was carried out with 60 Vbeta primers and 13 Jbeta primers. Assay used: immunoSEQ multiplex PCR; TCRdb lists only in-frame clones, some missing. The sample includes 150,000 to 160,000 clones, over 70% of them seen just once. Healthy individuals who donated bone marrow served as the donors. The chain employs TRBV18 and TRBJ2-6, with 7 bases fitting TRBD1. The source of this sequence is a man aged 25-45 years in good health and CMV-seropositive. The sample consisted of PBMCs. CDR3 nucleotide sequence: TGTGCCAGCGCAACAGGGGTCTCTGGGGCCAACGTCCTGACTTTC. It yields the protein CASATGVSGANVLTF.